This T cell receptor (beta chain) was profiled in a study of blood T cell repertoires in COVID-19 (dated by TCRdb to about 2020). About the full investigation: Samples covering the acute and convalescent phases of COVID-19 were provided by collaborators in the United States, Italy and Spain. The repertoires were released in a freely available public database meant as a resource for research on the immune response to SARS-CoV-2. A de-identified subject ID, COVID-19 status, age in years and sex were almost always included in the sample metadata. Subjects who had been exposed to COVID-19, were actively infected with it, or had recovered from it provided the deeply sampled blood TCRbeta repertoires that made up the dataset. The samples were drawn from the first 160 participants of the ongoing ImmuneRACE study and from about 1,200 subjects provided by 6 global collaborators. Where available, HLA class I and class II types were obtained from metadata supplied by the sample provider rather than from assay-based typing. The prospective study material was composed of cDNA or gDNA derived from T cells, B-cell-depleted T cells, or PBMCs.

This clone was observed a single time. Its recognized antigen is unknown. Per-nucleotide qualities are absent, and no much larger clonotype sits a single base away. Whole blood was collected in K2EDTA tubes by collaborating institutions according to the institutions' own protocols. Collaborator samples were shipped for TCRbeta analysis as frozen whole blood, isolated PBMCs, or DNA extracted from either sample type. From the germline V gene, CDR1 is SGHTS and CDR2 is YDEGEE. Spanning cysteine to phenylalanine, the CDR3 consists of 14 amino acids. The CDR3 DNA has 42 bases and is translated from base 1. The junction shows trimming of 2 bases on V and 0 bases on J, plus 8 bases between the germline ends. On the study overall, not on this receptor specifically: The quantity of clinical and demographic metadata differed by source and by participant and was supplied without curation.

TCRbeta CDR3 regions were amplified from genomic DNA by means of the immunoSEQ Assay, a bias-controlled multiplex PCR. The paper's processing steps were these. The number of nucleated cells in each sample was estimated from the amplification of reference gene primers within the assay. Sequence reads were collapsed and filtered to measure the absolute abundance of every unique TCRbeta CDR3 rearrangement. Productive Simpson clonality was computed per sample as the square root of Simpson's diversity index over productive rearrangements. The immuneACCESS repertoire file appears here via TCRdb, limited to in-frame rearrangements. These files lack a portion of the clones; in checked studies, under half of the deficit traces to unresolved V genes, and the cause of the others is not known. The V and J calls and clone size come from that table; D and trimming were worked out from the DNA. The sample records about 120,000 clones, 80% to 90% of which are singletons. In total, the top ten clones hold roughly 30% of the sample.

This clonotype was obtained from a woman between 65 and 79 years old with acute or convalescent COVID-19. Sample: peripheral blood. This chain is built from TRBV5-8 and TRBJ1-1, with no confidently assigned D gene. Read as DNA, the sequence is TGTGCCAGCAGCTTCTGGGCCGTGAACACTGAAGCTTTCTTT. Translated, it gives CASSFWAVNTEAFF. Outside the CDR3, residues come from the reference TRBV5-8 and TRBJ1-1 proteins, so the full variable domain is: EAGVTQSPTHLIKTRGQQATLRCSPISGHTSVYWYQQALGLGLQFLLWYDEGEERNRGNFPPRFSGRQFPNYSSELNVNALELEDSALYLCASSFWAVNTEAFFGQGTRLTVV.